The present entry profiles one T cell receptor (beta chain) with its context. Antigen unknown. At one end, the junction sequence differs from germline, possibly due to a read error. The data belong to a study of breast tumors, draining lymph nodes, adjacent tissues. Study results and limitations: The lymph node origin of tumor T cells was framed as consistent with a hypothesis, not demonstrated. Luminal-like breast cancer showed significantly greater tumor-nontumor repertoire similarity than basal-like breast cancer did. Tumor repertoires ranked between lymph nodes and nontumor tissue in diversity, with V and J gene preferences.

Samples came from axillary lymph nodes draining the breast cancer. TCRdb processed the multiplex PCR reads anew with MiXCR; each CDR3 protein has one entry. The data hold about 140,000 distinct CDR3 sequences, with about 30% observed a single time. The material sequenced was axillary lymph node tissue. This clonotype originated in a female donor with breast cancer. Some clones in this sample may be carry-over from other donors' samples.

CDR3 sequence (DNA): TGTGCCAGTAGTGAGAGACAGGTTCCAGATACGCAGTATTTT. Translated: CASSERQVPDTQYF. V usage is TRBV2 and J usage is TRBJ2-3; D is possibly TRBD1 (6 bases). The germline gives CDR1 SNHLY, CDR2 FYNNEI. The CDR3 runs to 14 residues.